This is a list of T cell receptor beta chains from one sample in a study of T cells in Graves' hyperthyroidism and ophthalmopathy. TCRdb independently ran MiXCR on the multiplex PCR reads; one entry per CDR3 protein. Of fewer than 700,000 distinct CDR3 sequences detected, roughly 16% appear once; the ten largest clones hold approximately 3.8%. Sequenced: blood. The receptors stem from a woman younger than 45 with Graves' hyperthyroidism. Each CDR3 is given without its conserved first and last residue. The order of the fields is J gene, V gene, CDR3 protein.

TRBJ1-2,TRBV3-1,ASSLSTIGRGYT
TRBJ2-1,TRBV30,AWSGMADNEQF
TRBJ1-1,TRBV5-1,ASSLGVMNTEAF
TRBJ2-7,TRBV14,ASSRGGAGLEQY
TRBJ2-1,TRBV11-3,ACDRGFGINEQF
TRBJ2-7,TRBV20-1,SAPLTRINEQY
TRBJ1-1,TRBV6-1,ASTQTGVNTEAF
TRBJ1-4,TRBV28,ASRTGTDNEKLF
TRBJ2-2,TRBV5-8,ASSLGFSGSTGELF
TRBJ2-5,TRBV3-1,ASSQVAGAGETQY
TRBJ2-1,TRBV12-3/TRBV12-4,ASRPGTSGRSSYNEQF
TRBJ2-1,TRBV6-5,ASSYSRRQGLNEQF
TRBJ2-1,TRBV2,ASSPLLTGTGERNEQF
TRBJ2-3,TRBV19,ASSMGGITSDTQY